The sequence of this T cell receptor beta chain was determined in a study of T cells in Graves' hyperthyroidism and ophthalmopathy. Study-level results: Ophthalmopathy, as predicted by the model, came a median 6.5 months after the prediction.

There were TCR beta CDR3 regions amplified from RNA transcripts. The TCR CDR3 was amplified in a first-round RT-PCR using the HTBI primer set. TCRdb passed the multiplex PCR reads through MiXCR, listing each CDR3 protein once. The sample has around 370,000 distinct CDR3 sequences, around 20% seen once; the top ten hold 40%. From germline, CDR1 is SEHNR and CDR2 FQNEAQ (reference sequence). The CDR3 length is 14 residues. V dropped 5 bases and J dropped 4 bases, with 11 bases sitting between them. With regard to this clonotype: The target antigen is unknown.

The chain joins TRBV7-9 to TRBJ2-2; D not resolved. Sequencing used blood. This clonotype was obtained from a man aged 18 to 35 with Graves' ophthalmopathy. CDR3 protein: CASSPTWGTGELFF. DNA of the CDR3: TGTGCCAGCAGCCCGACTTGGGGCACCGGGGAGCTGTTTTTT.